Reported below is one TCR beta chain. Its antigen is not identified. Treatment meaning: approximately nine-day PBMC culture with coronavirus spike peptide pools or control peptides (ViraFEST assay). Researchers reported culturing 2.1 million or so PBMCs per well with 10 IU/ml IL-2 and 8 to 10 ug/ml peptide pools. This specimen belongs to a study of vaccination and CD4 T cells after COVID-19. Sequencing of the DNA from cultured CD4+ T cells was carried out with the Oncomine TCR Beta short-read assay. One entry per CDR3 protein results from TCRdb running MiXCR on the PCR reads. The table shows about 10,000 distinct CDR3 sequences, with around 27% occurring only once. Trimming left V 0 bases short and J 5 bases short, with 9 bases between. This CDR3 has 15 residues. Germline values: CDR1 SGHRS, CDR2 YFSETQ.

The sequence came from a human donor who received a COVID-19 vaccine. The V gene is TRBV5-1, the J gene TRBJ1-6, with a weak D call TRBD1 (5 bases). This specimen was CD4+ T cells from blood, cultured in vitro, taken before SARS-CoV-2 vaccination. CDR3 sequence reads: CASSLEGPHNSPLHF. The CDR3, as DNA: TGCGCCAGCAGCTTGGAGGGACCGCATAATTCACCCCTCCACTTT.